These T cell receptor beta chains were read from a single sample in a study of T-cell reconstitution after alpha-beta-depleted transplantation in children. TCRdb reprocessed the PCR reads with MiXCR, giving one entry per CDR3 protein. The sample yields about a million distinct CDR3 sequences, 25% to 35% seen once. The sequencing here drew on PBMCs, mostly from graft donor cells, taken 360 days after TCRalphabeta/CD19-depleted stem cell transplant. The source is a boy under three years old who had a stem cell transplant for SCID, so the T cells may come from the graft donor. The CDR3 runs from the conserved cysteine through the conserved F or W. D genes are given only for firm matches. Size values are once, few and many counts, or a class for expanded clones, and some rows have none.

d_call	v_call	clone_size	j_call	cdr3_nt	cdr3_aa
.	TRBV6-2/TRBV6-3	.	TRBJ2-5	TGTGCCAGCAGTTACGGTGTGACACCGGGGAAAGAGACCCAGTACTTC	CASSYGVTPGKETQYF
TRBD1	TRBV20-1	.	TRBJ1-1	TGCAGTGCCCCTGACAGGGGAAAAGTGAACACTGAAGCTTTCTTT	CSAPDRGKVNTEAFF
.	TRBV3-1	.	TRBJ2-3	TGTGCCAGCAGCCAAGATTGGGATGCTAGCACAGATACGCAGTATTTT	CASSQDWDASTDTQYF
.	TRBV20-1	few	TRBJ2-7	TGCAGTGCTAGAGATCAGGGGACCAACTACGAGCAGTACTTC	CSARDQGTNYEQYF
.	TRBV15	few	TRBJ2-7	TGTGCCACCAGCCCACAGGTCGACTCCTACGAGCAGTACTTC	CATSPQVDSYEQYF
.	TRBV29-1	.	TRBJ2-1	TGCAGCGTTGAAGCTAAGGGGTCGGTGTACAATGAGCAGTTCTTC	CSVEAKGSVYNEQFF
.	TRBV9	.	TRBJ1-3	TGTGCCAGCAGCGCGCGACCCGAAGTCGGAAACACCATATATTTT	CASSARPEVGNTIYF
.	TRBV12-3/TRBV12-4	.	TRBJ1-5	TGTGCCAGCAGCCTCAGTAATTATCAGCCCCAGCATTTT	CASSLSNYQPQHF
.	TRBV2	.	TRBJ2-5	TGTGCCAGCATAAGAACCGGGTCTGGGACCCAGTACTTC	CASIRTGSGTQYF
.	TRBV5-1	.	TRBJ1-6	TGCGCCAGCAGCGGCTCCGGGCCACCGAATTCACCCCTCCACTTT	CASSGSGPPNSPLHF
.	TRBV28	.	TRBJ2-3	TGTGCCAGCAGTTTAGAAGTGGGCAGGGCGAAGGGCACAGATACGCAGTATTTT	CASSLEVGRAKGTDTQYF
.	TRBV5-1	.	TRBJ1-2	TGCGCCAGCAGCGTGCAGGGGAGAGGCTATGGCTACACCTTC	CASSVQGRGYGYTF
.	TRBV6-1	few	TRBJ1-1	TGTGCCAGCAGTGAATCTGGGTACACTGAAGCTTTCTTT	CASSESGYTEAFF